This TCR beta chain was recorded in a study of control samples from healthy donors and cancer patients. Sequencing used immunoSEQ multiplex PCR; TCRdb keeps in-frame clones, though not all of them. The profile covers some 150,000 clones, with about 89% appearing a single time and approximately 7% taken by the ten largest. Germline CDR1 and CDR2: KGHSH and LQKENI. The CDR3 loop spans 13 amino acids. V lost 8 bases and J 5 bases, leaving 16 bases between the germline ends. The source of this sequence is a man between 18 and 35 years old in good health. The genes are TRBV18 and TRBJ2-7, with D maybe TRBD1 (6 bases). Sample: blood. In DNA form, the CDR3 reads TGTGCCAGCGCCAGGGGTGGGGTCGACGAGCAGTACTTC. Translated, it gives CASARGGVDEQYF.